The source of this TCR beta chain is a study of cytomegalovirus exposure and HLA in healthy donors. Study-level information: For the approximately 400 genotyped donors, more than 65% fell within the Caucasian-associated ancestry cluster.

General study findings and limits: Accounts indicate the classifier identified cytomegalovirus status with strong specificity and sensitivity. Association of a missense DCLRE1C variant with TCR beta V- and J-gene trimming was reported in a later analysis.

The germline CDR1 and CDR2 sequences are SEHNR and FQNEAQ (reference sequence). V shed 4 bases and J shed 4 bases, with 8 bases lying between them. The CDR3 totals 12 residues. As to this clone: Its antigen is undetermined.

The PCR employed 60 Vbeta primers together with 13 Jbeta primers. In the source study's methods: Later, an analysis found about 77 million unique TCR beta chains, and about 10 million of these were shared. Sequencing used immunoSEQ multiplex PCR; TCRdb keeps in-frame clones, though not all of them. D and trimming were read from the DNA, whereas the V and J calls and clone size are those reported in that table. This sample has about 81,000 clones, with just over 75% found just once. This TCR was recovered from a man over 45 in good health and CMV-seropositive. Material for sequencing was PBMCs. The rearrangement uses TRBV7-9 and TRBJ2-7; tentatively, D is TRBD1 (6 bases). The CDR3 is CASSSDRYEQYF. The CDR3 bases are TGTGCCAGCAGCTCGGACAGATACGAGCAGTACTTC.